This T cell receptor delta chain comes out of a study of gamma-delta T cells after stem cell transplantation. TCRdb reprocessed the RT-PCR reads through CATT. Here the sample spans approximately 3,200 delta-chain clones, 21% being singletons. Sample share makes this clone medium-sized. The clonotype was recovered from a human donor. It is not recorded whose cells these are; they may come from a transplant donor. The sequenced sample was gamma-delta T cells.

Here the CDR3 DNA reads TGTGCCTGTGACACCATCTGGGGCCCATACGCAAATGCCACGGCCAGACCCCTGATCTTT. Translation: CACDTIWGPYANATARPLIF. J is TRDJ4 and V is TRDV2; a weak D match, TRDD3 (6 bases). The CDR3 is 20 residues long. Trimming removed 0 bases at V and 0 bases at J, with 28 bases between. Germline-derived CDR1 and CDR2 are GEAIGNYY and EKD.